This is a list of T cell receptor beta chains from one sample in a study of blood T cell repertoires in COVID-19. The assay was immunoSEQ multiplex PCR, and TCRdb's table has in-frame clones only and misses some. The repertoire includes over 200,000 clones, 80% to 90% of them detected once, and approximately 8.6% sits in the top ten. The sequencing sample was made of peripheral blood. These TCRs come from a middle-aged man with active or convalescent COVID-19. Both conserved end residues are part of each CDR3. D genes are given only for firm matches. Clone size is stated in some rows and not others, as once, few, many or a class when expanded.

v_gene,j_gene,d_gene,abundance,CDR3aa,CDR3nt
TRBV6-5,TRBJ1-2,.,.,CASSRTALNYGYTF,TGTGCCAGCAGTCGGACAGCCCTCAACTATGGCTACACCTTC
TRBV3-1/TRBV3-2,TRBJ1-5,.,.,CASSRQVDQPQHF,TGTGCCAGCAGTCGACAGGTCGATCAGCCCCAGCATTTT
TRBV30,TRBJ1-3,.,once,CAWSVGQYQRDVYRRNTIYF,TGTGCCTGGAGCGTAGGACAATACCAACGCGACGTGTACCGAAGAAACACCATATATTTT
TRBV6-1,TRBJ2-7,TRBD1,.,CASSAPGTGSARYEQYF,TGTGCCAGCAGTGCACCCGGGACAGGGTCGGCTAGGTACGAGCAGTACTTC
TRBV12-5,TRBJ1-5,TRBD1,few,CASGGQGGNQPQHF,TGTGCTAGTGGGGGACAGGGCGGCAATCAGCCCCAGCATTTT
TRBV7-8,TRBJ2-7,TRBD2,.,CASSASPGTTPLRKSSYEQYF,TGTGCCAGCAGCGCAAGCCCCGGGACTACCCCTTTAAGAAAGAGCTCCTACGAGCAGTACTTC
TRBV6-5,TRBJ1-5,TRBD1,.,CASSRDRVQPQHF,TGTGCCAGCAGCCGGGACAGGGTGCAGCCCCAGCATTTT
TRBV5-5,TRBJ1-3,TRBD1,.,CASSEGQGGGNTIYF,TGTGCCAGCAGCGAGGGACAGGGAGGCGGAAACACCATATATTTT
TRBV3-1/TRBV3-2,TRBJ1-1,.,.,CASSQRTAMNTEAFF,TGTGCCAGCAGCCAGAGGACAGCCATGAACACTGAAGCTTTCTTT
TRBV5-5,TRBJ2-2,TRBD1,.,CASSLGTTGGAFGELFF,TGTGCCAGCAGCTTGGGTACAACAGGGGGCGCGTTCGGGGAGCTGTTTTTT
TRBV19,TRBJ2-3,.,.,CASSIKGRPTDTQYF,TGTGCCAGTAGTATAAAGGGGAGGCCCACAGATACGCAGTATTTT
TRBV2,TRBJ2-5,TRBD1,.,CASNVQGAQVGETQYF,TGTGCCAGCAATGTACAGGGGGCCCAGGTTGGAGAGACCCAGTACTTC
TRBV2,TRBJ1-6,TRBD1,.,CASRDGTASSPLHF,TGTGCCAGCAGAGACGGGACAGCCAGTTCACCCCTCCACTTT
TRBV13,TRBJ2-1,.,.,CASSGGLSRSSYNEQFF,TGTGCCAGCAGCGGCGGACTATCAAGGAGCTCCTACAATGAGCAGTTCTTC
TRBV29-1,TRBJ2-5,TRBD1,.,CSVGTGGSETQYF,TGCAGCGTCGGGACAGGGGGATCAGAGACCCAGTACTTC
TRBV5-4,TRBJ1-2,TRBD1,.,CASRQGTANYGYTF,TGTGCCAGCAGACAGGGGACAGCTAACTATGGCTACACCTTC
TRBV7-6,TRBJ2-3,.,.,CASSLAGGSDTQYF,TGTGCCAGCAGCTTAGCCGGGGGATCAGATACGCAGTATTTT
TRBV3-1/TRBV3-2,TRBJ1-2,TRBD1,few,CASSFLAPGQYNYGYTF,TGTGCCAGCAGCTTTCTGGCTCCGGGACAGTATAACTATGGCTACACCTTC
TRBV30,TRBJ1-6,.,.,CASGQPNSPLHF,TGTGCCTCCGGACAGCCGAATTCACCCCTCCACTTT
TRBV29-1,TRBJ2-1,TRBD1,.,CSVIPGQGVVNEQFF,TGCAGCGTTATACCGGGACAGGGAGTTGTCAATGAGCAGTTCTTC
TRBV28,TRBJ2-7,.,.,CASSLPAGAYEQYF,TGTGCCAGCAGTTTGCCGGCAGGGGCTTACGAGCAGTACTTC
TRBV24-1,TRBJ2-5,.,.,CATSDGGKETQYF,TGTGCCACCAGTGACGGGGGTAAAGAGACCCAGTACTTC
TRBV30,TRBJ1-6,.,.,CAWSVLGDSPLHF,TGTGCCTGGAGTGTATTGGGCGACTCACCCCTCCACTTT
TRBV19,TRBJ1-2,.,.,CASSIVGRVEGYTF,TGTGCCAGTAGTATAGTCGGCAGGGTGGAGGGCTACACCTTC
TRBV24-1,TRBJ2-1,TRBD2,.,CATSDVAGDLYNEQFF,TGTGCCACCAGTGATGTCGCGGGAGACCTATACAATGAGCAGTTCTTC
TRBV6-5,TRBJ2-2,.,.,CASSYLTRVNTGELFF,TGTGCCAGCAGTTACCTGACTAGAGTGAACACCGGGGAGCTGTTTTTT
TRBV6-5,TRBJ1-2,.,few,CATAVGAPGGGYTF,TGTGCCACCGCGGTGGGAGCTCCGGGGGGTGGCTACACCTTC
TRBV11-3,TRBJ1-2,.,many,CASSLDGGPGYTF,TGTGCCAGCAGCTTAGACGGGGGTCCGGGCTACACCTTC